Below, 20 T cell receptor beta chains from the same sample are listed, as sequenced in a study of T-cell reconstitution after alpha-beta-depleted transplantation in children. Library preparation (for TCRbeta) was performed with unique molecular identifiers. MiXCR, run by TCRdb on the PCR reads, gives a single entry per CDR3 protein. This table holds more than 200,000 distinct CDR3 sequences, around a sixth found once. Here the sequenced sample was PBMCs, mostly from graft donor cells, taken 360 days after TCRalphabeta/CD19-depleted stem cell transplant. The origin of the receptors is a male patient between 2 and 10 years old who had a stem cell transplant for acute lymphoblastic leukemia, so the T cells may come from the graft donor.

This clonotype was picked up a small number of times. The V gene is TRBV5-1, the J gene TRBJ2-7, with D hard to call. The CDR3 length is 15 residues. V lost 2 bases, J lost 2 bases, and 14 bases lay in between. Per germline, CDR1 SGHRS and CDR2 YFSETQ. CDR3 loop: CASSFGDKPTYEQYF. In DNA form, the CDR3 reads TGCGCCAGCAGCTTTGGCGACAAACCGACCTACGAGCAGTACTTC.

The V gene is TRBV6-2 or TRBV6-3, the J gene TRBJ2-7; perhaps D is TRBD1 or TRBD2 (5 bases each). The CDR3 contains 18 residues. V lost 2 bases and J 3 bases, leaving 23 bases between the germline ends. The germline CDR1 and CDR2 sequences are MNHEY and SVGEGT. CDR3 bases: TGTGCCAGCAGTTACCCGAGAGGGCCAGGACACTCGTACTACGAGCAGTACTTC. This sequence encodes CASSYPRGPGHSYYEQYF.

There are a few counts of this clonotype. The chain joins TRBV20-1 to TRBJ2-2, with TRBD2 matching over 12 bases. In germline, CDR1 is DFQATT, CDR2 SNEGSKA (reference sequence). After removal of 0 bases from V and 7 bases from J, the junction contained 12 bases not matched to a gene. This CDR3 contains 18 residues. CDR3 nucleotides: TGCAGTGCTAGAGATTCGGCTAGCGGGGGGGTTGGTAACGGGGAGCTGTTTTTT. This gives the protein CSARDSASGGVGNGELFF.

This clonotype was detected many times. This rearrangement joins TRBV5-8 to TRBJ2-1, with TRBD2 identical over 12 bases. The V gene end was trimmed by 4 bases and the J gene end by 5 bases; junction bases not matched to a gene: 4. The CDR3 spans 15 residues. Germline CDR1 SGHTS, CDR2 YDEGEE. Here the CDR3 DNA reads TGTGCCAGCAGCCCACGGACTAGCGGGAACAATGAGCAGTTCTTC. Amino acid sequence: CASSPRTSGNNEQFF. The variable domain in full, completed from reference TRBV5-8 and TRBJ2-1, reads EAGVTQSPTHLIKTRGQQATLRCSPISGHTSVYWYQQALGLGLQFLLWYDEGEERNRGNFPPRFSGRQFPNYSSELNVNALELEDSALYLCASSPRTSGNNEQFFGPGTRLTVL.

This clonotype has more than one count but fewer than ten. The CDR3 protein is CATRQGYENTEAFF. CDR3 bases: TGTGCCACCAGACAGGGGTACGAGAACACTGAAGCTTTCTTT. The chain links TRBV7-9 to TRBJ1-1; 8 nucleotides match TRBD1. The CDR3 spans 14 residues. V was pared by 10 bases and J by 1 base, with 8 bases of the junction left unmatched. Per the germline V gene, CDR1 is SEHNR and CDR2 is FQNEAQ (reference sequence). Combining the CDR3 with reference TRBV7-9 and TRBJ1-1 gives the whole variable domain DTGVSQNPRHKITKRGQNVTFRCDPISEHNRLYWYRQTLGQGPEFLTYFQNEAQLEKSRLLSDRFSAERPKGSFSTLEIQRTEQGDSAMYLCATRQGYENTEAFFGQGTRLTVV.

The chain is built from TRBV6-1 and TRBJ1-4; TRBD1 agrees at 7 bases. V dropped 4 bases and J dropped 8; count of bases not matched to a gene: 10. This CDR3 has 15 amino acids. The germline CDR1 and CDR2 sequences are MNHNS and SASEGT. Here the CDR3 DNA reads TGTGCCAGCAGTGGGACAGGCCTTCGGGGAGAAAAACTGTTTTTT. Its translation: CASSGTGLRGEKLFF.

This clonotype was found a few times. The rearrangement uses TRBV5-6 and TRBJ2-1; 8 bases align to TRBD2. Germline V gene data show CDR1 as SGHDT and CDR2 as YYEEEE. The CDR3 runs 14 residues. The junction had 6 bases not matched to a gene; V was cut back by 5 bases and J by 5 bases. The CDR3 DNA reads TGTGCCAGCAGTCGGGGGGGGATAGACAATGAGCAGTTCTTC. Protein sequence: CASSRGGIDNEQFF.

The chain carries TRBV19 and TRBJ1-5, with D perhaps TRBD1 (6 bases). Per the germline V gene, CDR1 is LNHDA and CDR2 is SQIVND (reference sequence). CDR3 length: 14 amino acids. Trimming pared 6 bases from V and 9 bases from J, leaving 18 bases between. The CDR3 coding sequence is TGTGCCAGTAGCGCCGAACCACAGGGTACGCCCCAGCATTTT. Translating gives CASSAEPQGTPQHF.

The CDR3 region is CASSSRDRGDTGELFF. The CDR3 DNA reads TGCGCCAGCAGCTCAAGAGACAGGGGAGACACCGGGGAGCTGTTTTTT. This chain links TRBV5-1 with TRBJ2-2; the match to TRBD1 covers 8 bases. The CDR3 extends over 16 amino acids. Germline V gene sequence: CDR1 SGHRS, CDR2 YFSETQ. The V and J ends lost 3 bases and 3 bases, in that order; junction bases with no gene match: 7.

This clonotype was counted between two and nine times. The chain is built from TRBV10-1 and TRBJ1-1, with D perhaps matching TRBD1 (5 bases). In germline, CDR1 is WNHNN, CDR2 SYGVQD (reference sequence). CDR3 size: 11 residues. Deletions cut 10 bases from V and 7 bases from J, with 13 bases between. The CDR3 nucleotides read TGCGCCACCTCACGGGGCTTTGAAGCTTTCTTT. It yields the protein CATSRGFEAFF.

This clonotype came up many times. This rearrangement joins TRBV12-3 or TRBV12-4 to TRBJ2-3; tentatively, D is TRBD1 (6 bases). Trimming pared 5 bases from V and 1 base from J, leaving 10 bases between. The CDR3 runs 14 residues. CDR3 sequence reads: CASSPRQGTDTQYF. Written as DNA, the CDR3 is TGTGCCAGCAGTCCCAGACAGGGCACAGATACGCAGTATTTT.

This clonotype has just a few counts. CDR3 sequence reads: CATGLDLGEQYF. CDR3 DNA sequence: TGTGCCACCGGACTAGACTTGGGCGAGCAGTACTTC. The chain recombines TRBV6-2 or TRBV6-3 with TRBJ2-7; 7 positions match TRBD2. With 10 bases clipped from V and 6 bases from J, the junction kept 9 bases outside the gene matches. In germline, CDR1 is MNHEY, CDR2 SVGEGT. This CDR3 spans 12 amino acids.

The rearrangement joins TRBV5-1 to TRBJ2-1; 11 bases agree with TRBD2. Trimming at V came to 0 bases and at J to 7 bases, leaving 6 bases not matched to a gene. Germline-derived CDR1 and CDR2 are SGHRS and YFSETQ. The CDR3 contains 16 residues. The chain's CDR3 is CASSLALAGGGNEQFF. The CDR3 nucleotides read TGCGCCAGCAGCTTGGCCCTAGCGGGAGGAGGGAATGAGCAGTTCTTC. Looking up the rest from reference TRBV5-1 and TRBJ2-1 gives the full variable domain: KAGVTQTPRYLIKTRGQQVTLSCSPISGHRSVSWYQQTPGQGLQFLFEYFSETQRNKGNFPGRFSGRQFSNSRSEMNVSTLELGDSALYLCASSLALAGGGNEQFFGPGTRLTVL.

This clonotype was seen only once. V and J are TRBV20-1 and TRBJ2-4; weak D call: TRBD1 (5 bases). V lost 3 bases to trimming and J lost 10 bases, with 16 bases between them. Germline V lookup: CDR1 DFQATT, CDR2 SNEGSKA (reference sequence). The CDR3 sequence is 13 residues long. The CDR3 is CSAREILQGIQYF. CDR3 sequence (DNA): TGCAGTGCTAGGGAGATTCTCCAGGGAATTCAGTACTTC.

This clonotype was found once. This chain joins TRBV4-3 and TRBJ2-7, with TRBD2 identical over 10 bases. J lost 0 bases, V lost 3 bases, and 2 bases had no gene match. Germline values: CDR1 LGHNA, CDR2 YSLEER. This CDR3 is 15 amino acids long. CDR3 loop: CASSQLAGDSYEQYF. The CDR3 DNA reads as TGCGCCAGCAGCCAGCTAGCGGGGGACTCCTACGAGCAGTACTTC.

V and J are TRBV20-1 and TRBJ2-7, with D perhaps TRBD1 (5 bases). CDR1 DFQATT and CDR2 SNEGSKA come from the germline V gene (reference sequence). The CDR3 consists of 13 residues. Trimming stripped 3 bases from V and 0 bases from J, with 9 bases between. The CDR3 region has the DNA TGCAGTGCTAGGTTTCAGGGCTCCTACGAGCAGTACTTC. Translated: CSARFQGSYEQYF.

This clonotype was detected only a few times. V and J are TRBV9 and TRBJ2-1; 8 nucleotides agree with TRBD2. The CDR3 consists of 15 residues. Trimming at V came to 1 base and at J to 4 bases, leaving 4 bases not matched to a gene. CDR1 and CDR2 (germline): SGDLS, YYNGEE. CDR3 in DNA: TGTGCCAGCAGCGTAAACGGGGGGGCTTACAATGAGCAGTTCTTC. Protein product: CASSVNGGAYNEQFF.

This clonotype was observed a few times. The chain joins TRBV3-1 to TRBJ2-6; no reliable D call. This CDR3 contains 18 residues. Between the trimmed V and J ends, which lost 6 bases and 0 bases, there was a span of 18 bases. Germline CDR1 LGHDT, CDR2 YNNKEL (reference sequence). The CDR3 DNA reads TGTGCCAGCAGTCACTCAGCGTTACTGGGCTCTGGGGCCAACGTCCTGACTTTC. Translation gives CASSHSALLGSGANVLTF.

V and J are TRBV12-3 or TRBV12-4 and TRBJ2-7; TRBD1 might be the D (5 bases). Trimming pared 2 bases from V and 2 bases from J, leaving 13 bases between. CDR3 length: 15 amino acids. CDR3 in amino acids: CASSLTGHVTYEQYF. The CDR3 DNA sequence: TGTGCCAGCAGTTTAACTGGACACGTCACCTACGAGCAGTACTTC.

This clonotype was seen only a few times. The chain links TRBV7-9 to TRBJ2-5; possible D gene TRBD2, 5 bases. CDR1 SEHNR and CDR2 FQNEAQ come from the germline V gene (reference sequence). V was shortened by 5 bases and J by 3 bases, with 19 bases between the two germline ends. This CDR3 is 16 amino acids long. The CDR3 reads CASSRRRGIIEETQYF. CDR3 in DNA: TGTGCCAGCAGCCGAAGACGGGGTATTATTGAAGAGACCCAGTACTTC.